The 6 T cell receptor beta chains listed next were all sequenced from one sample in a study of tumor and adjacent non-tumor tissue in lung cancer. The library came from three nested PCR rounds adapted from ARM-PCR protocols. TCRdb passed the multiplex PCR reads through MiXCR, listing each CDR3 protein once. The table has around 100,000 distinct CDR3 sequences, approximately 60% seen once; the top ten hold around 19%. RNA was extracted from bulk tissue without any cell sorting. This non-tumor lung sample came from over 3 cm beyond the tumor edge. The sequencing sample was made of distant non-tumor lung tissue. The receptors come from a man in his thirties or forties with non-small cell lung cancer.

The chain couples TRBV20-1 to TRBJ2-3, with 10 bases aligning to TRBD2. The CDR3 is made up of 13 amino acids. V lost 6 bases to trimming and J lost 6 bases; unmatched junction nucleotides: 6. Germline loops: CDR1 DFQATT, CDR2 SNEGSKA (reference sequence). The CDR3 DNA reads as TGCAGTGCGAGCGGGGGGGGCAGGGATACGCAGTATTTT. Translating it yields CSASGGGRDTQYF.

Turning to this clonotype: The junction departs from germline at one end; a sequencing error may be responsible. This CDR3 is CASSLWGSTDTQYF. CDR3 bases: TGCGCCAGCAGCTTATGGGGGAGCACAGATACGCAGTATTTT. The chain couples TRBV11-3 to TRBJ2-3, with D perhaps matching TRBD1 or TRBD2 (5 bases each). Germline V gives CDR1 SGHNT, CDR2 YENEEA. The CDR3 contains 14 residues.

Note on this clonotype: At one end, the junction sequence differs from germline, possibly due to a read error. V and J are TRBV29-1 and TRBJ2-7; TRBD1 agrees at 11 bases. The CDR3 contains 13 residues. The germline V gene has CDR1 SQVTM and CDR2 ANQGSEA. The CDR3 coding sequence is TGCAGCGCCCCTGGACAGGGGGCCAATGAGCATTACTTC. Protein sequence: CSAPGQGANEHYF.

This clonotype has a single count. CDR3 nucleotide sequence: TGTGCCAGCAGCACCCGGACAGGGGGCAATCAGCCCCAGCATTTT. It translates to CASSTRTGGNQPQHF. The gene calls are TRBV11-2 and TRBJ1-5, with 9 bases aligning to TRBD1. The germline CDR1 and CDR2 sequences are SGHAT and FQNNGV. This CDR3 region has 15 residues. J lost 2 bases, V lost 5 bases, and 4 bases had no gene match. The full variable domain, with the rest looked up from reference TRBV11-2 and TRBJ1-5, is EAGVAQSPRYKIIEKRQSVAFWCNPISGHATLYWYQQILGQGPKLLIQFQNNGVVDDSQLPKDRFSAERLKGVDSTLKIQPAKLEDSAVYLCASSTRTGGNQPQHFGDGTRLSIL.

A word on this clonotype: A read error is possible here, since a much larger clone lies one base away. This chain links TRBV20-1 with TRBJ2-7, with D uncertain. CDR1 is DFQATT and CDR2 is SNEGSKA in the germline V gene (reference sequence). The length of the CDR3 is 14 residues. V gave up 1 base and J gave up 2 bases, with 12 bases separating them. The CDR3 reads CSARGNTRPYEQYF. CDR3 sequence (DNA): TGCAGTGCTAGAGGTAACACTCGTCCCTACGAGCAGTACTTC.

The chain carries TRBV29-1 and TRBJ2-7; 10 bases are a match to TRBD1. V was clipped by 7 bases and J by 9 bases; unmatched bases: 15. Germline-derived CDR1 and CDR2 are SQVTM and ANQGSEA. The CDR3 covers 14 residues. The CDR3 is CSAAFGTGASGQYF. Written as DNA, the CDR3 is TGCAGCGCTGCCTTCGGGACAGGGGCGTCCGGGCAGTACTTC.